This section outlines one T cell receptor beta chain sequence together with its context. The study drew participants aged about 18 to 89 years from 20 to 30 US areas. This sample stems from a study of blood T cell repertoires in COVID-19. Study-level background: The cDNA or gDNA used as material had been derived from T cells, B-cell-depleted T cells, or PBMCs.

Profiled with immunoSEQ multiplex PCR; TCRdb holds only in-frame clones, not every one. The profile covers roughly 160,000 clones, with about 90% appearing a single time and roughly 7.3% taken by the ten largest. This sequence was found in a woman aged 45-65 years who had recovered from COVID-19. The sample consisted of PBMCs or T cells enriched from blood (not recorded which).

CDR3 sequence reads: CASSGPTSGGDTGELFF. The CDR3 DNA is TGTGCCAGCAGTGGACCTACTAGCGGAGGAGACACCGGGGAGCTGTTTTTT. The chain combines TRBV6-1 with TRBJ2-2; 8 bases map to TRBD2. V lost 4 bases to trimming and J lost 3 bases; unmatched junction nucleotides: 10. The CDR3 is 17 residues long. The V gene's germline CDR1 is MNHNS and CDR2 SASEGT.